This TCR beta chain was profiled in a study of T-cell memory formation after mild COVID-19. Study-wide background: Largely donor-specific TCR clusters were found.

In the case of this clonotype: The antigen remains undetermined.

Findings and caveats of the study: Contracting CD4+ clones sat mainly in CM and EM; CD8+ in EMRA. Researchers could not confirm that second-wave clones peaking on day 37 targeted SARS-CoV-2.

Between the trimmed V and J ends, which lost 0 bases and 15 bases, there was a span of 18 bases. CDR1 and CDR2 (germline): LGHNA, YSLEER. CDR3 length: 14 residues. Constant-segment primers served in 5'RACE that generated TCR alpha and TCR beta cDNA libraries bearing sample barcodes and UMIs. TCRdb itself ran the 5' RACE reads through MiXCR, one entry per CDR3 protein. Of 100,000 to 120,000 distinct CDR3 sequences in the sample, about 20% were seen once. The rearrangement uses TRBV4-3 and TRBJ2-1; D perhaps matches TRBD2 (6 bases). This sequence originates from a man younger than 35 who had mild COVID-19 (a few samples of this study predate the infection). Cell type and time point are not known. What was sequenced was PBMCs or a T cell subset sorted from them (not recorded which). DNA for the CDR3: TGCGCCAGCAGCCAAGATAGTTCTTCGGGGGATGCGTTCTTC. As protein: CASSQDSSSGDAFF.